One T cell receptor beta chain is described in this entry. The entry originates in a study of shared clonotypes between healthy human individuals. Repertoires were generated with immunoSEQ multiplex PCR, while TCRdb's copy carries only in-frame clones and drops some. The sample comprises 750,000 to 1,000,000 clones, 80% to 95% of which are singletons, and less than 25% rests with the top ten. CD45RO-negative, CCR7-selected cells formed the naive CD8 fraction, which excluded terminally differentiated effector memory CD45RA+ cells. Germline values: CDR1 SGHVS, CDR2 FNYEAQ. Trimming cost V 3 bases and J 4 bases, with 16 bases left between them. The CDR3 is 15 amino acids.

This sequence originates from a man under 40 in good health. The chain links TRBV7-6 to TRBJ2-7; TRBD1 is a possible D gene (5 bases). The material sequenced was naive CD8+ T cells sorted from blood. This CDR3 reads CASSLGPTGSYEQYF. The CDR3 DNA reads as TGTGCCAGCAGCTTGGGGCCAACGGGTTCGTACGAGCAGTACTTC.